The rows below give T cell receptor beta chains drawn from one sample of a study of blood T cell repertoires in COVID-19. Using immunoSEQ multiplex PCR, the repertoire was profiled, and TCRdb retains in-frame clones only, with some absent. The sample lists approximately 110,000 clones; 65% to 85% were seen once. The sequencing input was peripheral blood. The source is a man over 45 with acute or convalescent COVID-19. The CDR3 runs from the conserved cysteine through the conserved F or W. Each record gives: CDR3 protein, CDR3 DNA, J gene, V gene, D gene, clone size. The D gene is left open where the match is weak. Rows give clone size only sometimes, using once, few, many, or a class for an expanded clone.

CASSPQQGADTQYF TGCGCCAGCAGCCCACAACAGGGTGCAGATACGCAGTATTTT TRBJ2-3 TRBV5-1 NA NA
CASSLGQDSSYEQYF TGTGCCAGCAGCCTGGGACAGGACAGCTCCTACGAGCAGTACTTC TRBJ2-7 TRBV7-9 TRBD1 NA
CASTRNRGRHGYTF TGTGCCAGCACGCGTAACAGGGGCCGTCATGGCTACACCTTC TRBJ1-2 TRBV9 TRBD1 NA
CASSPDRAGGYTF TGTGCCAGCAGTCCGGACAGGGCTGGAGGCTACACCTTC TRBJ1-2 TRBV6-4 TRBD1 NA
CASRPQGEAYSPLHF TGTGCCAGCAGGCCACAGGGGGAAGCATATTCACCCCTCCACTTT TRBJ1-6 TRBV6-5 TRBD1 NA
CASSPGTEGSPLHF TGTGCCAGCAGCCCTGGGACAGAGGGTTCACCCCTCCACTTT TRBJ1-6 TRBV7-6 TRBD1 NA
CASSLLSSGANVLTF TGTGCCAGCAGCTTATTGAGCTCTGGGGCCAACGTCCTGACTTTC TRBJ2-6 TRBV5-5 NA NA
CASSLQGNMNTEAFF TGTGCCAGCAGTCTACAGGGGAACATGAACACTGAAGCTTTCTTT TRBJ1-1 TRBV2 TRBD1 NA
CASSGTGWDYGYTF TGTGCCAGCAGCGGGACAGGGTGGGACTATGGCTACACCTTC TRBJ1-2 TRBV5-6 TRBD1 NA
CASSLSSERGQETQYF TGTGCCAGCAGCTTATCCTCTGAGCGGGGACAAGAGACCCAGTACTTC TRBJ2-5 TRBV11-3 TRBD2 NA
CASRIQGSNTEAFF TGTGCCAGCAGAATACAGGGATCGAACACTGAAGCTTTCTTT TRBJ1-1 TRBV6-5 NA few
CASSQDGQNNQPQHF TGCGCCAGCAGCCAAGATGGGCAGAACAATCAGCCCCAGCATTTT TRBJ1-5 TRBV4-1 NA NA
CASSPRTGENNSPLHF TGTGCCAGTAGTCCAAGGACAGGGGAGAATAATTCACCCCTCCACTTT TRBJ1-6 TRBV19 TRBD1 NA
CASSVEAGGLADTQYF TGTGCCAGCAGCGTAGAAGCGGGGGGGCTTGCAGATACGCAGTATTTT TRBJ2-3 TRBV9 TRBD2 NA
CASLGQGSSNEKLFF TGTGCCTCATTGGGACAGGGATCTTCTAATGAAAAACTGTTTTTT TRBJ1-4 TRBV2 TRBD1 NA
CASSPSGTDNSPLHF TGTGCCAGCAGTCCCTCAGGGACAGATAATTCACCCCTCCACTTT TRBJ1-6 TRBV27 TRBD1 NA
CASRGTGPTDTQYF TGCGCCAGCAGGGGGACAGGGCCCACAGATACGCAGTATTTT TRBJ2-3 TRBV5-1 TRBD1 once
CASSFEQGANQPQHF TGTGCCAGCAGCTTTGAACAGGGGGCCAATCAGCCCCAGCATTTT TRBJ1-5 TRBV5-5 TRBD1 NA
CASSRGSQNQETQYF TGTGCCAGCAGCCGAGGGTCCCAGAACCAAGAGACCCAGTACTTC TRBJ2-5 TRBV3-1/TRBV3-2 NA NA
CASSSQQGSGNTIYF TGTGCCAGCAGCTCGCAACAGGGCTCTGGAAACACCATATATTTT TRBJ1-3 TRBV11-2 NA once
CASSLTGGVGYTF TGTGCCAGCAGTCTGACAGGGGGCGTCGGCTACACCTTC TRBJ1-2 TRBV27 TRBD1 NA
CASSRGAGGNQPQHF TGTGCCAGCAGCCGCGGAGCAGGGGGCAATCAGCCCCAGCATTTT TRBJ1-5 TRBV5-6 NA NA